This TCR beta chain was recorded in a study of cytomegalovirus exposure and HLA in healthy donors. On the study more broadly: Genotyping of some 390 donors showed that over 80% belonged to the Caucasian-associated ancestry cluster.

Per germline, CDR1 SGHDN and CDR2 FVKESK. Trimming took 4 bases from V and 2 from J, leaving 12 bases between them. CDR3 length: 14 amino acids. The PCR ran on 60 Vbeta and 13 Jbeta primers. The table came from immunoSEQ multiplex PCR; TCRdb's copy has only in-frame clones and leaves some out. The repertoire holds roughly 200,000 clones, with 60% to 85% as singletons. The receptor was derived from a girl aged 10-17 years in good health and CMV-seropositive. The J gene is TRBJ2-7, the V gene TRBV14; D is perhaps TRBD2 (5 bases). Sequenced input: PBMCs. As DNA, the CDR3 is TGTGCCAGCAGCCGGACTGTCGGAGCCTACGAGCAGTACTTC. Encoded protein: CASSRTVGAYEQYF.